This T cell receptor beta chain comes out of a study of blood T cell repertoires in COVID-19. CDR1 LNHNV and CDR2 YYDKDF come from the germline V gene (reference sequence). Trimming took 11 bases from V and 5 from J, leaving 18 bases between them. The CDR3 is 13 residues long. Source study methods: Researchers report that nucleated cell counts were estimated from reference gene primer amplification. Using immunoSEQ multiplex PCR, the repertoire was profiled, and TCRdb retains in-frame clones only, with some absent. The DNA gave D and trimming, while V, J and clone size come from that table. The repertoire consists of around 140,000 clones, with approximately 87% occurring once and the leading ten covering over 9%. Everyone who took part was roughly 18 to 89 years old, and they came from 20 to 25 US areas. Participant-given clinical history determined each cohort assignment.

This sequence joins TRBV15 and TRBJ2-5; possibly TRBD1 for D (6 bases). The receptor was derived from a man between 60 and 75 years old who had recovered from COVID-19. The sample comprised PBMCs or T cells enriched from blood (not recorded which). CDR3 region: CASGRRGSETQYF. CDR3 DNA sequence: TGTGCCTCCGGGCGTAGGGGGTCTGAGACCCAGTACTTC.